This T cell receptor beta chain emerged from a study of T cell repertoires in cytomegalovirus infection. The wider study: Matching HLA type and CMV infection were both indicated by public TCR beta signatures.

From germline, CDR1 is SGHVS and CDR2 FQNEAQ. The CDR3 covers 14 residues. V was pared by 5 bases and J by 1 base, with 11 bases between. Study conclusions and caveats: Individuals carrying CMV plus the relevant HLA were identified by cumulative frequency of public TCR beta families.

TCRdb re-called the reads with MiXCR, one entry per CDR3 protein. The profile shows more than 150,000 distinct CDR3 sequences, 28% of them singletons. As for this clonotype: The target antigen is unknown. A much bigger clone sits one base away, suggesting this may be a read error.

The rearrangement links TRBV7-8 to TRBJ1-1, with D uncertain. This TCR was recovered from a human donor in good health (CMV status not recorded). Some clones in this sample may be carry-over from other donors' samples. Sequencing used PBMCs. The CDR3 nucleotides are TGTGCCAGCAGCCGGGAGTCTCGGAACACTGAAGCTTTCTTT. Amino acids: CASSRESRNTEAFF.